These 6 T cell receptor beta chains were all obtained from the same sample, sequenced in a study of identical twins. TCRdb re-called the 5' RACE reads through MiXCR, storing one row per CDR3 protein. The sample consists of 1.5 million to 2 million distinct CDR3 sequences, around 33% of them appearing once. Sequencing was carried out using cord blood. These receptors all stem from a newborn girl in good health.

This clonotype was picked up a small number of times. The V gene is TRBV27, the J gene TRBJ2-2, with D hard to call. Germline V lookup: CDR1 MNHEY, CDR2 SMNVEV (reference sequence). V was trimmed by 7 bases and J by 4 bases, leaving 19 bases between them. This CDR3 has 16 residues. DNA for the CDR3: TGTGCCAGCACACTGGTCAGCGTTTTAGGCACCGGGGAGCTGTTTTTT. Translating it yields CASTLVSVLGTGELFF.

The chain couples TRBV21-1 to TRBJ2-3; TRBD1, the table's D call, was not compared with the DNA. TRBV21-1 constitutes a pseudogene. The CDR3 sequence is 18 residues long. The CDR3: CATPRDGDPGVSTDTQYF. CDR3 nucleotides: TGTGCCACCCCCCGGGACGGGGACCCCGGGGTGTCTACAGATACGCAGTATTTT.

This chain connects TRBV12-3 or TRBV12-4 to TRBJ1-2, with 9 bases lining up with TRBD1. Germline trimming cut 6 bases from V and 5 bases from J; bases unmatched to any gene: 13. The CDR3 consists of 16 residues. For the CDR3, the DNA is TGTGCCAGCAGCCCGCCGGGGACAGGGCGCACTTATGGCTACACCTTC. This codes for CASSPPGTGRTYGYTF.

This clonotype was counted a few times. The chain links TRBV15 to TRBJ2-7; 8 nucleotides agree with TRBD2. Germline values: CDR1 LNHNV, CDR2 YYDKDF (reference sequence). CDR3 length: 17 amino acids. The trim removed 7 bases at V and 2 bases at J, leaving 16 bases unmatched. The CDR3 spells CATKDVTSVTKTYEQYF. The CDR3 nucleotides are TGTGCCACCAAGGACGTGACTAGCGTTACCAAGACCTACGAGCAGTACTTC.

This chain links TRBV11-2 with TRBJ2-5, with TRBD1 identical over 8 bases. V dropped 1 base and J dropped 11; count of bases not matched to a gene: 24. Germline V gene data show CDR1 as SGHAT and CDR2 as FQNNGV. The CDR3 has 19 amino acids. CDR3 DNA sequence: TGTGCCAGCAGCTTAGTTCAGGGGGCGTCCCTTGGTAGATACAATGAGCAGTACTTC. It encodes CASSLVQGASLGRYNEQYF.

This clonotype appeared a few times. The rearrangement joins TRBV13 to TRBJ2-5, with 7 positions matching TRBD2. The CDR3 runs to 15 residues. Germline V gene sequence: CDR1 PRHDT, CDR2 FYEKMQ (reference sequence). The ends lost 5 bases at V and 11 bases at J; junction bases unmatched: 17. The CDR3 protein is CASSLGTIANREQYF. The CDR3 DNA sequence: TGTGCCAGCAGCCTCGGGACTATCGCTAATAGAGAGCAGTACTTC.